Presented here are 2 T cell receptor beta chains from one specimen sequenced in a study of cytomegalovirus exposure and HLA in healthy donors. PCR employed 60 Vbeta and 13 Jbeta primers. Here immunoSEQ multiplex PCR was the method, and the copy in TCRdb shows in-frame clones only, minus some. The table shows approximately 140,000 clones, with roughly four fifths occurring only once. The sample was PBMCs. These receptor sequences come from a man aged 18 to 30 in good health and CMV-seropositive.

The V call is TRBV6-5, the J call TRBJ2-7; TRBD1 might be the D (6 bases). V was trimmed by 2 bases and J by 3 bases, leaving 8 bases between them. The V gene's germline CDR1 is MNHEY and CDR2 SVGAGI. CDR3 length: 13 amino acids. The CDR3 spells CASSYGTNYEQYF. CDR3 DNA: TGTGCCAGCAGTTACGGGACAAACTACGAGCAGTACTTC.

In its sample, this clone was seen a few times. The chain couples TRBV5-1 to TRBJ2-7; tentatively, D is TRBD1 (5 bases). The length of the CDR3 is 13 residues. Germline V lookup: CDR1 SGHRS, CDR2 YFSETQ. Trimming shortened V by 2 bases and J by 7 bases, and 13 bases separated the two germline ends. The CDR3 sequence is CASSFFDSPEQYF. In DNA form, the CDR3 reads TGCGCCAGCAGCTTTTTTGACAGCCCAGAGCAGTACTTC.